The next 18 T cell receptor beta chains were all read from a single sample in a study of T-cell reconstitution after alpha-beta-depleted transplantation in children. This sample's TCRbeta library carried unique molecular identifier barcodes. TCRdb recomputed calls from the PCR reads with MiXCR, one row per CDR3 protein. In the table there are some 840,000 distinct CDR3 sequences, 16% of which are singletons. The input for sequencing was PBMCs, mostly from graft donor cells, taken 360 days after TCRalphabeta/CD19-depleted stem cell transplant. The receptors were sampled from a male patient younger than 18 who had a stem cell transplant for acute lymphoblastic leukemia, so the T cells may come from the graft donor.

This clonotype turned up a few times. The CDR3, as DNA: TGCGCCAGCAGCTCCCTCCGCGGAAACAATGAGCAGTTCTTC. Amino acids: CASSSLRGNNEQFF. The V and J genes are TRBV4-1 and TRBJ2-1; D unresolved. CDR1 MGHRA and CDR2 YSYEKL come from the germline V gene. The CDR3 runs 14 residues. V gave up 5 bases and J gave up 5 bases, with 13 bases separating them.

Only a few counts were recorded for this clonotype. The rearrangement uses TRBV7-3 and TRBJ2-5; 12 nucleotides agree with TRBD2. CDR3 length: 15 residues. V lost 5 bases and J lost 4; bases outside the gene matches: 5. Looked up from germline, CDR1 is SGHTA and CDR2 is FQGTGA. CDR3 in DNA: TGTGCCAGCAGCGTTACTAGCGGGAGGAGAGAGACCCAGTACTTC. Translation gives CASSVTSGRRETQYF. The complete variable domain, with remaining parts taken from reference TRBV7-3 and TRBJ2-5, reads GAGVSQTPSNKVTEKGKYVELRCDPISGHTALYWYRQSLGQGPEFLIYFQGTGAADDSGLPNDRFFAVRPEGSVSTLKIQRTERGDSAVYLCASSVTSGRRETQYFGPGTRLLVL.

This chain uses TRBV9 with TRBJ2-1; the D is unclear. Trimming took 0 bases from V and 3 from J, leaving 7 bases between them. The CDR3 covers 14 residues. In germline, CDR1 is SGDLS, CDR2 YYNGEE. CDR3 in DNA: TGTGCCAGCAGCGTAGTGTGGTTCTACAATGAGCAGTTCTTC. Amino acid sequence: CASSVVWFYNEQFF.

Ten or more counts support this clonotype. The chain joins TRBV9 to TRBJ2-1, with 11 bases lining up with TRBD2. J was trimmed by 7 bases and V by 0 bases; bases with no gene match: 6. CDR3 length: 16 amino acids. Germline CDR1 is SGDLS and CDR2 is YYNGEE. The CDR3 here is CASSVGDSGRGNEQFF. The CDR3 DNA is TGTGCCAGCAGCGTAGGTGATAGCGGGAGGGGTAATGAGCAGTTCTTC.

The chain joins TRBV7-9 to TRBJ2-1; D call uncertain. Looked up from germline, CDR1 is SEHNR and CDR2 is FQNEAQ (reference sequence). The CDR3 consists of 13 residues. V lost 5 bases to trimming and J lost 7 bases, with 12 bases between them. Written as DNA, the CDR3 is TGTGCCAGCAGCCGCGTCGGGCCTAATGAGCAGTTCTTC. It specifies CASSRVGPNEQFF.

This clonotype was detected a few times. The CDR3 spells CASSQLGSNEQFF. As DNA, the CDR3 is TGTGCCAGCAGCCAATTGGGAAGCAATGAGCAGTTCTTC. This rearrangement joins TRBV3-1 to TRBJ2-1; D gene ambiguous. V was clipped by 2 bases and J by 6 bases, with 8 bases between them. Per germline, CDR1 LGHDT and CDR2 YNNKEL (reference sequence). The CDR3 runs to 13 residues.

This clonotype was seen ten or more times. The chain combines TRBV7-9 with TRBJ2-7, with 10 bases matching TRBD1. Looked up from germline, CDR1 is SEHNR and CDR2 is FQNEAQ (reference sequence). V dropped 6 bases and J dropped 4; count of bases not matched to a gene: 6. This CDR3 has 14 residues. The CDR3 loop is CASSSGTGVYEQYF. CDR3 nucleotides: TGTGCCAGCAGTTCCGGGACAGGGGTGTACGAGCAGTACTTC.

The rearrangement links TRBV24-1 to TRBJ2-7, with 7 nucleotides matching TRBD1. The CDR3 totals 15 residues. CDR1 KGHDR and CDR2 SFDVKD come from the germline V gene. V lost 2 bases to trimming and J lost 8 bases; unmatched junction nucleotides: 11. The CDR3 DNA reads as TGTGCCACCAGTGATTGGACAGGAATAGAGAGTAAGCAGTACTTC. Its protein is CATSDWTGIESKQYF.

The chain uses TRBV25-1 and TRBJ2-1; D remains unclear. V was cut by 1 base and J by 2 bases, with 12 bases left in between. Germline assignment: CDR1 MGHDK and CDR2 SYGVNS. This CDR3 comprises 16 residues. The CDR3 spells CASSEFGSRPYNEQFF. As DNA, the CDR3 is TGTGCCAGCAGTGAATTCGGTAGTCGGCCCTACAATGAGCAGTTCTTC.

The rearrangement joins TRBV5-1 to TRBJ1-1; a possible D gene is TRBD1 (5 bases). Germline CDR1 reads SGHRS; CDR2 reads YFSETQ. The CDR3 is 14 amino acids. Deletions cut 2 bases from V and 1 base from J, with 9 bases between. CDR3 sequence: CASSFRDANTEAFF. The CDR3 nucleotides read TGCGCCAGCAGCTTCAGGGATGCGAACACTGAAGCTTTCTTT.

This clonotype was detected a few times. The V and J genes are TRBV3-1 and TRBJ2-4; D might be TRBD1 (5 bases). Germline V gene data show CDR1 as LGHDT and CDR2 as YNNKEL (reference sequence). V was trimmed by 2 bases and J by 2 bases, leaving 19 bases between them. This CDR3 spans 18 amino acids. Here the CDR3 DNA reads TGTGCCAGCAGCCAAAGTCCCCCCACAGGACCACCCAAAAACATTCAGTACTTC. Protein sequence: CASSQSPPTGPPKNIQYF.

The chain joins TRBV18 to TRBJ1-3, with D possibly TRBD1 on 6 matching bases. The V gene lost 3 bases and the J gene lost 2 bases, with 11 bases spanning the gap. CDR3 length: 15 residues. The germline CDR1 and CDR2 sequences are KGHSH and LQKENI. In DNA form, the CDR3 reads TGTGCCAGCTCACCCAGCCAGGGGCCTGGAAACACCATATATTTT. The encoded protein is CASSPSQGPGNTIYF.

This clonotype appeared many times. The gene calls are TRBV12-3 or TRBV12-4 and TRBJ2-1; tentative D call: TRBD1 (6 bases). Trimming removed 0 bases at V and 5 bases at J, with 8 bases between. The CDR3 contains 14 residues. Here the CDR3 reads CASSLARTDNEQFF. CDR3 nucleotides: TGTGCCAGCAGTTTAGCGAGGACAGACAATGAGCAGTTCTTC.

This clonotype was counted a few times. This chain connects TRBV29-1 to TRBJ2-3; D is undetermined. Germline CDR1 and CDR2: SQVTM and ANQGSEA. The CDR3 is made up of 12 amino acids. Trimming pared 4 bases from V and 6 bases from J, leaving 11 bases between. The CDR3 DNA sequence: TGCAGCGTTGGACCCCTAATGGATACGCAGTATTTT. Translating gives CSVGPLMDTQYF.

The chain is built from TRBV29-1 and TRBJ1-1; maybe TRBD1 (6 bases). Germline V CDR1 and CDR2: SQVTM, ANQGSEA. V dropped 3 bases and J dropped 5 bases, with 13 bases sitting between them. This CDR3 spans 13 amino acids. As DNA, the CDR3 is TGCAGCGTTGATTTCAGGGGAAGGACTGAAGCTTTCTTT. Protein product: CSVDFRGRTEAFF.

This clonotype was counted a few times. The chain uses TRBV29-1 and TRBJ2-4; unclear D gene. The length of the CDR3 is 13 residues. The ends were cut back, 6 bases at V and 5 bases at J, with 14 bases in the middle. The germline V gene has CDR1 SQVTM and CDR2 ANQGSEA. The CDR3 nucleotides read TGCAGCGTCGGGCCCTCCCTACAAAACATTCAGTACTTC. It translates to CSVGPSLQNIQYF.

This clonotype came up a few times. The V call is TRBV5-1, the J call TRBJ2-7; 11 bases line up with TRBD2. Germline V gene sequence: CDR1 SGHRS, CDR2 YFSETQ. J lost 12 bases, V lost 4 bases, and 12 bases had no gene match. This CDR3 is 14 amino acids long. CDR3 in amino acids: CASSLSGLADGGYF. CDR3 coding DNA: TGCGCCAGCAGCCTATCGGGACTAGCGGACGGCGGGTACTTC.

This clonotype was picked up a small number of times. J is TRBJ1-2 and V is TRBV3-1; D is undetermined. V was shortened by 6 bases and J by 1 base, with 27 bases between the two germline ends. There are 19 residues in the CDR3. Germline CDR1 is LGHDT and CDR2 is YNNKEL (reference sequence). In DNA form, the CDR3 reads TGTGCCAGCAGAGGCCCATTTAAACAGCAGCTATGGGGTAACTATGGCTACACCTTC. Translation: CASRGPFKQQLWGNYGYTF.